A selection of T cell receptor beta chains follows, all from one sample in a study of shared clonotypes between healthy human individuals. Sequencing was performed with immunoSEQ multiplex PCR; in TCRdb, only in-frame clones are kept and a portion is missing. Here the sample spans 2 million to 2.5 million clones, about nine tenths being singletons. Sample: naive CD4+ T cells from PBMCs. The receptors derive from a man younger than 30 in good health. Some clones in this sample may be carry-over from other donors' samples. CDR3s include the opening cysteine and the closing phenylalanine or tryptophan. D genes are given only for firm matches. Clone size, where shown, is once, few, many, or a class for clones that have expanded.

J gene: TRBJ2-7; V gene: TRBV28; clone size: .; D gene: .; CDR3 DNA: TGTGCCAGCAGGGGTGGGGGGAACTCCTACGAGCAGTACTTC; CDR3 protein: CASRGGGNSYEQYF
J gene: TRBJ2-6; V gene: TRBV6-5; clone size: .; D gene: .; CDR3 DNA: TGTGCCAGCAGTTACTCAAGGGGAACCAACGTCCTGACTTTC; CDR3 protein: CASSYSRGTNVLTF
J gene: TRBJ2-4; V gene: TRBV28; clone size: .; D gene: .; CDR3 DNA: TGTGCCAGCAGGGACGGCTTTAAAAACATTCAGTACTTC; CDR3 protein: CASRDGFKNIQYF
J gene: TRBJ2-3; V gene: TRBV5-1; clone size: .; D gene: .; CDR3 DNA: TGCGCCAGCAGCTTTCAAGCGGAAGTCCCCACAGATACGCAGTATTTT; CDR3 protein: CASSFQAEVPTDTQYF
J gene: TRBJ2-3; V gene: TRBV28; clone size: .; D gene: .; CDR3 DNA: TGTGCCAGCAGTTTAGCGGGAAAGAGCACAGATACGCAGTATTTT; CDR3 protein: CASSLAGKSTDTQYF
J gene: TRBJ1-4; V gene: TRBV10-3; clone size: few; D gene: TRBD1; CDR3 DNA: TGTGCCATCAGCCGGGACAGACTTAATGAAAAACTGTTTTTT; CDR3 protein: CAISRDRLNEKLFF
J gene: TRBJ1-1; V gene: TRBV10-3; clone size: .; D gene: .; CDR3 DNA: TGTGCCACTCTGAGGGAGGTGAACACTGAAGCTTTCTTT; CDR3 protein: CATLREVNTEAFF
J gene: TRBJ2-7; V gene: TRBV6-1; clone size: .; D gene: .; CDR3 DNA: TGTGCCAGCAGTGAACAGGGCGATCATCCCTACGAGCAGTACTTC; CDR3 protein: CASSEQGDHPYEQYF
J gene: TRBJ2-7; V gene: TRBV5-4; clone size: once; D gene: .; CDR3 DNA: TGTGCCAGCAGCCCTGGGACAACGGCCGAGCAGTACTTC; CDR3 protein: CASSPGTTAEQYF
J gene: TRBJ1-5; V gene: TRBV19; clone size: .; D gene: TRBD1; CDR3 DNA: TGTGCCAGTAGTATATTCGCCACAGGGGATCAGCCCCAGCATTTT; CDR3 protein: CASSIFATGDQPQHF
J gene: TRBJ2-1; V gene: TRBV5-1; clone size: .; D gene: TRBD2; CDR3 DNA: TGCGCCAGCAGCTCCCGACTAGCGGGTTCCTACAATGAGCAGTTCTTC; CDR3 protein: CASSSRLAGSYNEQFF
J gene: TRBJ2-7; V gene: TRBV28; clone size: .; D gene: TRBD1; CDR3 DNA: TGTGCCAGCACGACCAGGACAGGGACCTACGAGCAGTACTTC; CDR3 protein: CASTTRTGTYEQYF
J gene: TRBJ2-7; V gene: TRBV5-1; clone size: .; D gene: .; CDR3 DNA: TGCGCCAGCAGCTCCTCCAGCCGGTTCACCTCCTACGAGCAGTACTTC; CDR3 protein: CASSSSSRFTSYEQYF
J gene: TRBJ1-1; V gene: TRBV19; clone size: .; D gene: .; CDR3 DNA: TGTGCCAGTAGTATAGTGGGGATCGAAGGGACTGAAGCTTTCTTT; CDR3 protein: CASSIVGIEGTEAFF
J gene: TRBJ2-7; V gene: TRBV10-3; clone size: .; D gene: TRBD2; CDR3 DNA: TGTGCCATCAGTCCACTAGCGGGAGGATCCTACGAGCAGTACTTC; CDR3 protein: CAISPLAGGSYEQYF
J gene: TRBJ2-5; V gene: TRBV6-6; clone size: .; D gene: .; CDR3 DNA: TGTGCCAGCAGTTATAATCTAGGCACGTACTTC; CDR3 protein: CASSYNLGTYF
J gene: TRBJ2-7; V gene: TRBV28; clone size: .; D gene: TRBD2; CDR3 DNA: TGTGCCAGCAAGAGGGGGGGGCTAGCGGGAGAGCAGTACTTC; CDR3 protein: CASKRGGLAGEQYF
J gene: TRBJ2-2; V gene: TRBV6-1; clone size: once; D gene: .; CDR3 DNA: TGTGCCGGCATGGGACCGCTTGGCGGGGAGCTGTTTTTT; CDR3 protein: CAGMGPLGGELFF
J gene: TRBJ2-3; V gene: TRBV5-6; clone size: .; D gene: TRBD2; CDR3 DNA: TGTGCCAGCAGCCCGCGGACTAGCGGGAGCGCAGATACGCAGTATTTT; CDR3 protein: CASSPRTSGSADTQYF
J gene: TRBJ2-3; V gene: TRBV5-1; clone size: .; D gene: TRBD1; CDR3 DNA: TGCGCCAGCAGCTTACCCGGGACAGGGGGTACAGATACGCAGTATTTT; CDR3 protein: CASSLPGTGGTDTQYF
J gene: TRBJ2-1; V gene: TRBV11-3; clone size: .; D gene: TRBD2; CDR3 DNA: TGTGCCAGCAGCTTAGGTTATCTAGCGGGAGGTCTCGGGACCTACAATGAGCAGTTCTTC; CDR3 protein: CASSLGYLAGGLGTYNEQFF
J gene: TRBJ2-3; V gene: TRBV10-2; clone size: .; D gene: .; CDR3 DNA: TGCGCCAGCAGTGATGGGCGGGATACGCAGTATTTT; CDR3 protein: CASSDGRDTQYF
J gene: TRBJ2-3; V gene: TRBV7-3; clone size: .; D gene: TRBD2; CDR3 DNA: TGTGCCAGCAGCTTAAGCGGCGGGAGGGCCGCAGATACGCAGTATTTT; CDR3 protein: CASSLSGGRAADTQYF
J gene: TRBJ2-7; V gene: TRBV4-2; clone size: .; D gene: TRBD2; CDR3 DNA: TGTGCCAGCAGCCGACCTAGCGGGGGTTACGAGCAGTACTTC; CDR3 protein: CASSRPSGGYEQYF
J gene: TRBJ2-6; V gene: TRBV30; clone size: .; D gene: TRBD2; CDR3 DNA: TGTGCCTGGATTCGCGGGGGGTACAACGTCCTGACTTTC; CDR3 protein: CAWIRGGYNVLTF
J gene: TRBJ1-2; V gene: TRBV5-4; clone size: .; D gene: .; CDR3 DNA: TGTGCCAGCAGCTTCCCCCAAGGTGGCTACACCTTC; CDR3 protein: CASSFPQGGYTF
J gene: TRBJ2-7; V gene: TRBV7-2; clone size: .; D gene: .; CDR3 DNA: TGTGCCAGCAGCCTTAGCGCGATTGAATACGAGCAGTACTTC; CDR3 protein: CASSLSAIEYEQYF
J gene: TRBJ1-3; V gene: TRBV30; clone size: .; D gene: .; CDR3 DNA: TGTGCCTGGAGTGACCTAGACCCACGGTCTGGAAACACCATATATTTT; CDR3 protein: CAWSDLDPRSGNTIYF
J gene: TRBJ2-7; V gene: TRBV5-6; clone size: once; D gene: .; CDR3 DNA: TGTGCCAGCAGCTTGACTGTAGGGCCGGGACTGATCTCCTACGAGCAGTACTTC; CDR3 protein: CASSLTVGPGLISYEQYF
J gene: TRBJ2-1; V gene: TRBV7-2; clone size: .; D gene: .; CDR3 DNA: TGTGCCAGCAGCCGTAGCGGCAGCTCCTACAATGAGCAGTTCTTC; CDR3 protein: CASSRSGSSYNEQFF
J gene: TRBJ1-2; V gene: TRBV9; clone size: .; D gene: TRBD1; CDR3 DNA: TGTGCCAGCAGCGTAGCTGGGACAGGGTATGGCTACACCTTC; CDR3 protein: CASSVAGTGYGYTF
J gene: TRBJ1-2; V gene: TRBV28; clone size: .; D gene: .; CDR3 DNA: TGTGCCAGCAGTTCCGGGACACCGTATGGCTACACCTTC; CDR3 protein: CASSSGTPYGYTF